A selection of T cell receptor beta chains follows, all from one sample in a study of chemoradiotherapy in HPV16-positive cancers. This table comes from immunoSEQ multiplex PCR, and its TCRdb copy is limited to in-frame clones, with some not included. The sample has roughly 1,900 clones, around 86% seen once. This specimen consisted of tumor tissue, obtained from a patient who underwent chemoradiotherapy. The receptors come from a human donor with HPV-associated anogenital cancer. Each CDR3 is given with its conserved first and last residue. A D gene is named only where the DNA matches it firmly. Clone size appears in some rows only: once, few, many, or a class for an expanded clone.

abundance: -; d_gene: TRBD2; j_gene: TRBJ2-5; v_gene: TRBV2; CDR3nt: TGTGCCACCTCCCCACCACTAGCGGGGCGGGAGACCCAGTACTTC; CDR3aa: CATSPPLAGRETQYF
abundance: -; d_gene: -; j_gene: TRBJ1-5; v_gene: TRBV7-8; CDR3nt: TGTGCCAGCACCCAGGGGTTTGGGAGCAATCAGCCCCAGCATTTT; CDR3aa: CASTQGFGSNQPQHF
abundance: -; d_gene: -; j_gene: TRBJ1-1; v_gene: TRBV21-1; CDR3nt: TGTGCCGCTACCCACAGGGGGGTCGGCACTGAAGCTTTCTTT; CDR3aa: CAATHRGVGTEAFF
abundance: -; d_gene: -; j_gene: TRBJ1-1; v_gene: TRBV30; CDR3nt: TGTGCCTGGAGTGTGTGGGACACAAGAATGAACACTGAAGCTTTCTTT; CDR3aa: CAWSVWDTRMNTEAFF
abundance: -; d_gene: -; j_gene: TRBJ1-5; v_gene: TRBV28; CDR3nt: TGTGCCAGCAGTTTCGGGTTGGCAGGGGAGAATCAGCCCCAGCATTTT; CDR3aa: CASSFGLAGENQPQHF
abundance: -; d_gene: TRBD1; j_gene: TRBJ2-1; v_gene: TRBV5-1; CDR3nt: TGCGCCAGCAGCTCTGGGGACAGATACAATGAGCAGTTCTTC; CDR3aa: CASSSGDRYNEQFF
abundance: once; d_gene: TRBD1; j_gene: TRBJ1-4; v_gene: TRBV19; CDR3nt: TGTGCCAGCCGGGACAGGGGGGAAGAAAAACTGTTTTTT; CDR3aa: CASRDRGEEKLFF
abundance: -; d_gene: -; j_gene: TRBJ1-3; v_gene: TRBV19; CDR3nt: TGTGCCAGTAGTATAGGGTGGGGGGCTGGAAACACCATATATTTT; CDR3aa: CASSIGWGAGNTIYF
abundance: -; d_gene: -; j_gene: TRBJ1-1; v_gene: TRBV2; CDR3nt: TGTGCCAGCAGTGTAGGCGTGAACACTGAAGCTTTCTTT; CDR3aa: CASSVGVNTEAFF
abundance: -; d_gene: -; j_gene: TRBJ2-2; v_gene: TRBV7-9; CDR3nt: TGTGCCAGCAGCCCCCAGGTTGGGACCGGGGAGCTGTTTTTT; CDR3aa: CASSPQVGTGELFF
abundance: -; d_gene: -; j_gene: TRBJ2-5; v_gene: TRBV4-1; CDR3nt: TGCGCCAGCAGCCAAAATACCGCGGGACCCCAAGAGACCCAGTACTTC; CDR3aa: CASSQNTAGPQETQYF
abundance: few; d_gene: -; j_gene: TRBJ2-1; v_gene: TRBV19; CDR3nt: TGTGCCAGTAGTATAGCTAGAGATGAGCAGTTCTTC; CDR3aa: CASSIARDEQFF
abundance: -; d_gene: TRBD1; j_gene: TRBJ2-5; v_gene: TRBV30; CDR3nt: TGTGCCTGGCTGAGGGACAGGGGAGAGACCCAGTACTTC; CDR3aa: CAWLRDRGETQYF
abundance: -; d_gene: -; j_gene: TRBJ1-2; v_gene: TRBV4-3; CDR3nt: TGCGCCAGCAGCCAAGCGCACGGCGGGCGGAAACACTATGGCTACACCTTC; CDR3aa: CASSQAHGGRKHYGYTF
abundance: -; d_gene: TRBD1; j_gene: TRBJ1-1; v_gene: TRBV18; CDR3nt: TGTGCCAGCTCATCAGGAACAGGGGGTGAAGCTTTCTTT; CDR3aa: CASSSGTGGEAFF
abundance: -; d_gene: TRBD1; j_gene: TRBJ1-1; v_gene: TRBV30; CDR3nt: TGTGCCTGGAGGTCAGGGGGGAACACTGAAGCTTTCTTT; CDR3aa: CAWRSGGNTEAFF
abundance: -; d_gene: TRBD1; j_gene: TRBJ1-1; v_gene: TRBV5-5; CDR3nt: TGTGCCAGCAGCCGGACAGGGGGAAACACTGAAGCTTTCTTT; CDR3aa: CASSRTGGNTEAFF
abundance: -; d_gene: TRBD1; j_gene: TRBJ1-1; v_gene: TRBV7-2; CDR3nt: TGTGCCAGCAGCTCACATAGGACAGGGGGCGAAGCTTTCTTT; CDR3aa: CASSSHRTGGEAFF
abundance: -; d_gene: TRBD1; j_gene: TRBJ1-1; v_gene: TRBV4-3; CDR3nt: TGCGCCAGCAGCCTCATGACAGGGGCCACTGAAGCTTTCTTT; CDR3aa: CASSLMTGATEAFF
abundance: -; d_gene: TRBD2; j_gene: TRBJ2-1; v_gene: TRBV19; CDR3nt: TGTGCCAGTAGTATTCTTCGCGGGGTAGCGGGGGGCCGGCGTGATGAGCAGTTCTTC; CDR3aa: CASSILRGVAGGRRDEQFF
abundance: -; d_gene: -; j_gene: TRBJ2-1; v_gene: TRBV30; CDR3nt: TGTGCCTGGAGTTTTGGGCCCTACAATGAGCAGTTCTTC; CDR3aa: CAWSFGPYNEQFF
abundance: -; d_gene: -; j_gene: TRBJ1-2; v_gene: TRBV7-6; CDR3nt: TGTGCCAGCAGCTTAGTTGTCCGAGTTAACTATGGCTACACCTTC; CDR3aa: CASSLVVRVNYGYTF
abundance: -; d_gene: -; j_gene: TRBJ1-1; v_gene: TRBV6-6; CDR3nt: TGTGCCAGCAGTTTTGGTCTCCCCCAGAACACTGAAGCTTTCTTT; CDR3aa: CASSFGLPQNTEAFF
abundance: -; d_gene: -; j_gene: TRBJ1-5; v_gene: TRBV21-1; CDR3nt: TGTGCCAGCAGCAATCTATTACCTCCCCAGCATTTT; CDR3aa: CASSNLLPPQHF
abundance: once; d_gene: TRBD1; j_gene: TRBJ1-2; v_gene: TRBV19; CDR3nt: TGTGCCAGTAGTATAGTGGCGGGACAGGGCGTCTATGGCTACACCTTC; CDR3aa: CASSIVAGQGVYGYTF
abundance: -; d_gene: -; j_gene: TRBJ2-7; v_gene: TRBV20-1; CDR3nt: TGCAGTGCTAGAGTTGGCTACGAGCAGTACTTC; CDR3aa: CSARVGYEQYF
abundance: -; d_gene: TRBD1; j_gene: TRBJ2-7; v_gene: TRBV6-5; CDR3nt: TGTGCCAGCAGTTACTCTATACAGGGGGCCAAGGACGAGCAGTACTTC; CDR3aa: CASSYSIQGAKDEQYF
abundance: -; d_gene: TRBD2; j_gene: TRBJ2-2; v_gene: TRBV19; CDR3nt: TGTGCCATACGCGGGACTAGCGGGGGGAACACCGGGGAGCTGTTTTTT; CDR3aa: CAIRGTSGGNTGELFF
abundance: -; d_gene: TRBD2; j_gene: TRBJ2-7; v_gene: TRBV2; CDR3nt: TGTGCCAGCGGGGGTAGCGGGGGTAACCCCCTCTACGAGCAGTACTTC; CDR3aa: CASGGSGGNPLYEQYF